The 21 T cell receptor beta chains below were found in one sample sequenced in a study of blood T cell repertoires in COVID-19. Using immunoSEQ multiplex PCR, the repertoire was profiled, and TCRdb retains in-frame clones only, with some absent. The sample records about 66,000 clones, approximately 86% being singletons. The sequenced material came from peripheral blood. These TCRs come from a man between 60 and 75 years old with acute or convalescent COVID-19.

V usage is TRBV6-2 or TRBV6-3 and J usage is TRBJ2-2, with 7 nucleotides matching TRBD1. Looked up from germline, CDR1 is MNHEY and CDR2 is SVGEGT. The CDR3 is 17 residues long. J lost 0 bases, V lost 2 bases, and 6 bases had no gene match. CDR3 in amino acids: CASSYTPGQPNTGELFF. The CDR3 bases are TGTGCCAGCAGTTACACCCCGGGACAGCCGAACACCGGGGAGCTGTTTTTT.

This clone was found once. The chain is built from TRBV7-2 and TRBJ2-7; 7 nucleotides agree with TRBD1. V lost 4 bases and J lost 6; bases outside the gene matches: 9. CDR1 is SGHTA and CDR2 is FQGNSA in the germline V gene. The CDR3 covers 14 residues. In DNA form, the CDR3 reads TGTGCCAGCAGCTACGACAGGGTTGCTGGCGAGCAGTACTTC. It specifies CASSYDRVAGEQYF.

The chain couples TRBV3-1 (or the pseudogene TRBV3-2) to TRBJ1-2; perhaps TRBD1 as D (6 bases). This CDR3 spans 14 amino acids. V was pared by 4 bases and J by 4 bases, with 13 bases between. CDR1 LGHDT and CDR2 YNNKEL come from the germline V gene (reference sequence). CDR3 sequence (DNA): TGTGCCAGCAGCCCCCAGGGCAGGGGCTATGGCTACACCTTC. Amino acid sequence: CASSPQGRGYGYTF.

The rearrangement links TRBV5-4 to TRBJ1-6; tentative D call: TRBD1 (5 bases). Germline V gene sequence: CDR1 SGHNT, CDR2 YYREEE (reference sequence). The CDR3 loop spans 15 amino acids. V gave up 4 bases and J gave up 11 bases, with 19 bases separating them. Written as DNA, the CDR3 is TGTGCCAGCAGCCGGGCCGGGGCCGGGGGGGCACCCCTCCACTTT. Its protein is CASSRAGAGGAPLHF.

CDR3 sequence (DNA): TGTGCCAGCAGCCTAAGTCACAGGATCCATAGCAATCAGCCCCAGCATTTT. As protein: CASSLSHRIHSNQPQHF. This chain links TRBV7-2 with TRBJ1-5; the D gene is possibly TRBD1 (5 bases). The V gene's germline CDR1 is SGHTA and CDR2 FQGNSA. The CDR3 covers 17 residues. The germline V and J ends were trimmed by 5 bases and 0 bases, with 17 bases remaining between them.

The J gene is TRBJ2-7, the V gene TRBV11-3; D is possibly TRBD1 (6 bases). Germline V gene sequence: CDR1 SGHNT, CDR2 YENEEA. The CDR3 sequence is 14 residues long. With 4 bases removed from V and 2 bases from J, the gap between germline ends came to 12 bases. The CDR3 loop reads CASSSRQGPYEQYV. Here the CDR3 DNA reads TGTGCCAGCAGCTCACGCCAGGGGCCCTACGAGCAGTACGTC.

The chain carries TRBV6-1 and TRBJ1-1; D call uncertain. Trimming took off 5 bases at V and 1 base at J, with 5 bases between the two ends. The CDR3 sequence is 12 residues long. Germline CDR1 reads MNHNS; CDR2 reads SASEGT. In DNA, the CDR3 is TGTGCCAGCAGTTCCCAGAACACTGAAGCTTTCTTT. It translates to CASSSQNTEAFF.

The chain has TRBV10-3 and TRBJ2-7; TRBD1 might be the D (6 bases). This CDR3 has 15 residues. Germline values: CDR1 ENHRY, CDR2 SYGVKD. With 3 bases removed from V and 2 bases from J, the gap between germline ends came to 14 bases. The CDR3 sequence: CAISDGRGNTYEQYF. In DNA form, the CDR3 reads TGTGCCATCAGTGACGGTAGGGGGAATACCTACGAGCAGTACTTC.

The chain joins TRBV30 to TRBJ1-2; the D gene is possibly TRBD1 (6 bases). V was trimmed by 7 bases and J by 4 bases, leaving 16 bases between them. There are 13 residues in the CDR3. CDR1 and CDR2 (germline): GTSNPN, SVGIG (reference sequence). The CDR3 nucleotides are TGTGCCTCGCGTCTCGGGACATCCTATGGCTACACCTTC. Translated, it gives CASRLGTSYGYTF.

The rearrangement links TRBV4-1 to TRBJ2-7; 11 bases match TRBD2. This CDR3 is 19 amino acids long. Germline trimming cut 3 bases from V and 0 bases from J; bases unmatched to any gene: 13. CDR1 is MGHRA, CDR2 YSYEKL, per germline. In DNA, the CDR3 is TGCGCCAGCAGCCAGTTACAGGGGGCTAGCGGGGGGCTCTCCTACGAGCAGTACTTC. Translated: CASSQLQGASGGLSYEQYF.

This sequence joins TRBV7-2 and TRBJ2-1, with TRBD2 matching 7 bases. The CDR3 has 15 residues. Trimming took 4 bases from V and 3 from J; bases not matched to a gene: 6. The germline V gene encodes CDR1 SGHTA and CDR2 FQGNSA. CDR3 region: CASSSERGLYNEQFF. In nucleotides, the CDR3 is TGTGCCAGCAGCTCCGAGCGGGGCCTCTACAATGAGCAGTTCTTC. The full variable domain, with the rest looked up from reference TRBV7-2 and TRBJ2-1, is GAGVSQSPSNKVTEKGKDVELRCDPISGHTALYWYRQSLGQGLEFLIYFQGNSAPDKSGLPSDRFSAERTGGSVSTLTIQRTQQEDSAVYLCASSSERGLYNEQFFGPGTRLTVL.

This sequence joins TRBV7-9 and TRBJ1-3; D is unresolved. V lost 5 bases and J lost 4, with 12 bases in between. The CDR3 consists of 14 residues. The germline V gene has CDR1 SEHNR and CDR2 FQNEAQ (reference sequence). DNA of the CDR3: TGTGCCAGCAGCCGTGGACTGTCCGGAAACACCATATATTTT. It specifies CASSRGLSGNTIYF.

The chain joins TRBV23-1 to TRBJ1-1, with D hard to call. TRBV23-1 is an ORF, with its function uncertain. This CDR3 contains 16 residues. The ends were cut back, 4 bases at V and 2 bases at J, with 17 bases in the middle. The CDR3 DNA reads as TGCGCCAGCAGTCCAACCGGGTCGCAAACCAACACTGAAGCTTTCTTT. This sequence encodes CASSPTGSQTNTEAFF.

This rearrangement joins TRBV19 to TRBJ2-4, with 13 bases matching TRBD2. The CDR3 has 16 residues. J gave up 3 bases and V 5 bases, and 4 bases lay outside the gene matches. Germline-derived CDR1 and CDR2 are LNHDA and SQIVND (reference sequence). The DNA for the CDR3 is TGTGCCAGTAGTCCCCGACTAGCGGGGGGCAAAAACATTCAGTACTTC. This encodes CASSPRLAGGKNIQYF.

The V and J genes are TRBV5-1 and TRBJ2-1, with a tentative D call TRBD2 (6 bases). V was cut by 6 bases and J by 0 bases, with 16 bases left in between. The germline CDR1 and CDR2 sequences are SGHRS and YFSETQ. CDR3 length: 16 amino acids. CDR3 amino acids: CASKASSAGSYNEQFF. The CDR3 DNA reads TGCGCCAGCAAGGCTTCTAGCGCAGGCTCCTACAATGAGCAGTTCTTC.

The genes are TRBV6-5 and TRBJ2-1, with 9 nucleotides matching TRBD2. Looked up from germline, CDR1 is MNHEY and CDR2 is SVGAGI. CDR3 length: 14 residues. V lost 11 bases to trimming and J lost 3 bases; unmatched junction nucleotides: 8. The CDR3 is CAGKRGAGYNEQFF. DNA for the CDR3: TGTGCCGGAAAGCGGGGGGCCGGCTACAATGAGCAGTTCTTC.

J is TRBJ1-1 and V is TRBV3-1 (or the pseudogene TRBV3-2), with 7 positions matching TRBD1. V lost 1 base and J lost 11; bases outside the gene matches: 13. The CDR3 has 15 residues. CDR1 is LGHDT and CDR2 is YNNKEL in the germline V gene (reference sequence). The CDR3 region is CASSQGERGLSRAFF. The CDR3 region has the DNA TGTGCCAGCAGCCAAGGAGAGAGGGGGCTATCCCGGGCTTTCTTT.

The chain employs TRBV2 and TRBJ1-5, with TRBD1 matching over 8 bases. V gave up 3 bases and J gave up 5 bases; unmatched junction bases: 3. CDR3 size: 14 residues. Germline loops: CDR1 SNHLY, CDR2 FYNNEI. CDR3 nucleotide sequence: TGTGCCAGCAGTGACGACAGGGGTGATCAGCCCCAGCATTTT. Residues: CASSDDRGDQPQHF.

The chain uses TRBV6-2 or TRBV6-3 and TRBJ2-2; weak D call: TRBD1 (6 bases). Deletions cut 6 bases from V and 2 bases from J, with 16 bases between. The CDR3 has 16 amino acids. The germline CDR1 and CDR2 sequences are MNHEY and SVGEGT. The DNA of the CDR3 is TGTGCCAGCAGCCCCCACAGGGTCGGTAACACCGGGGAGCTGTTTTTT. Its translation is CASSPHRVGNTGELFF.

The chain uses TRBV4-3 and TRBJ2-7; D is possibly TRBD2 (5 bases). V lost 0 bases, J lost 6 bases, and 15 bases lay in between. Per the germline V gene, CDR1 is LGHNA and CDR2 is YSLEER. This CDR3 is built from 15 residues. The CDR3 coding sequence is TGCGCCAGCAGCCAAGATTGGCTCGGAGCGGCCGAGCAGTACTTC. It is translated as CASSQDWLGAAEQYF.

The chain carries TRBV6-6 and TRBJ1-5; TRBD1 might be the D (6 bases). This CDR3 contains 14 residues. The germline CDR1 and CDR2 sequences are MNHNY and SVGAGI (reference sequence). Trimming took 6 bases from V and 6 from J, leaving 15 bases between them. CDR3 sequence (DNA): TGTGCCAGCAGGTCAGAAAACAGGGTTCAGCCCCAGCATTTT. Amino acid sequence: CASRSENRVQPQHF.